These 11 T cell receptor beta chains were all obtained from the same sample, sequenced in a study of cytomegalovirus exposure and HLA in healthy donors. Measured with immunoSEQ multiplex PCR; TCRdb has only the in-frame clones, and not every one. The sample lists 200,000 or so clones; approximately 86% were seen once. What was sequenced was PBMCs. These receptors originate from a woman younger than 30 in good health and CMV-seronegative.

The chain employs TRBV29-1 and TRBJ2-1; D is unclear. The V gene lost 4 bases and the J gene lost 4 bases, with 8 bases spanning the gap. The CDR3 is 12 amino acids. Germline V lookup: CDR1 SQVTM, CDR2 ANQGSEA. The CDR3 loop reads CSVVTAYNEQFF. The CDR3 nucleotides read TGCAGCGTTGTTACAGCTTACAATGAGCAGTTCTTC.

The V and J genes are TRBV2 and TRBJ2-3; 9 positions match TRBD2. V shed 7 bases and J 2 bases; nucleotides not matched to a gene: 7. Germline CDR1 is SNHLY and CDR2 is FYNNEI. The CDR3 loop spans 15 amino acids. The CDR3 nucleotides read TGTGCCAGCAAGTATCGACTAGCGGACACAGATACGCAGTATTTT. Amino acids: CASKYRLADTDTQYF.

The chain couples TRBV28 to TRBJ1-1; no definite D call. CDR1 and CDR2 (germline): MDHEN, SYDVKM. V was shortened by 5 bases and J by 2 bases, with 9 bases between the two germline ends. CDR3 length equals 13 residues. The CDR3 protein is CASSPGGNTEAFF. CDR3 coding DNA: TGTGCCAGCAGTCCCGGAGGTAACACTGAAGCTTTCTTT.

This rearrangement joins TRBV18 to TRBJ2-7, with TRBD1 matching 9 bases. Germline-derived CDR1 and CDR2 are KGHSH and LQKENI. After removal of 2 bases from V and 6 bases from J, the junction contained 11 bases not matched to a gene. This CDR3 contains 16 residues. CDR3 region: CASSPEFGTGSREQYF. The CDR3 nucleotides are TGTGCCAGCTCACCAGAATTTGGGACAGGGAGTCGCGAGCAGTACTTC.

The chain joins TRBV5-1 to TRBJ2-2, with a possible D match to TRBD2 (6 bases). Germline V gives CDR1 SGHRS, CDR2 YFSETQ. This CDR3 region has 14 residues. The V and J ends lost 2 bases and 5 bases respectively, with 10 bases between them. Here the CDR3 DNA reads TGCGCCAGCAGCTTAGTAGGAGGGACCGGGGAGCTGTTTTTT. Amino acids: CASSLVGGTGELFF.

This clone has a handful of counts. The chain is built from TRBV10-1 and TRBJ1-2; a possible D gene is TRBD1 (6 bases). The length of the CDR3 is 13 residues. CDR1 and CDR2 from the germline V gene are WNHNN and SYGVQD (reference sequence). The V end was cut by 6 bases, the J end by 2 bases, with 10 bases between. The CDR3 region is CASSPTGNYGYTF. The CDR3 bases are TGCGCCAGCAGCCCGACAGGCAACTATGGCTACACCTTC.

V usage is TRBV25-1 and J usage is TRBJ1-2; 9 nucleotides align to TRBD1. Germline V gene lookup returns CDR1 MGHDK and CDR2 SYGVNS. There are 15 residues in the CDR3. V gave up 2 bases and J gave up 8 bases; unmatched junction bases: 9. The DNA for the CDR3 is TGTGCCAGCAGTGAAACAGGGGGCAGGACGAGAGGCTACACCTTC. This gives the protein CASSETGGRTRGYTF.

This clone showed up many times. V and J are TRBV19 and TRBJ2-7, with D tentatively TRBD1 (6 bases). Trimming pared 5 bases from V and 1 base from J, leaving 12 bases between. The CDR3 length is 14 residues. Germline V gene data show CDR1 as LNHDA and CDR2 as SQIVND (reference sequence). CDR3 DNA: TGTGCCAGTAGTTCTCAGGGGCTATCCTACGAGCAGTACTTC. Protein: CASSSQGLSYEQYF.

V is TRBV5-4 and J is TRBJ1-4; a possible D gene is TRBD1 (5 bases). Germline values: CDR1 SGHNT, CDR2 YYREEE (reference sequence). Trimming removed 0 bases from V and 3 bases from J, with 9 bases in between. The CDR3 is 15 residues long. This CDR3 reads CASSLAGGANEKLFF. For the CDR3, the DNA is TGTGCCAGCAGCTTGGCCGGAGGGGCTAATGAAAAACTGTTTTTT. The whole variable domain, filled in from reference TRBV5-4 and TRBJ1-4, reads ETGVTQSPTHLIKTRGQQVTLRCSSQSGHNTVSWYQQALGQGPQFIFQYYREEENGRGNFPPRFSGLQFPNYSSELNVNALELDDSALYLCASSLAGGANEKLFFGSGTQLSVL.

V and J are TRBV28 and TRBJ1-2, with 7 nucleotides matching TRBD1. Per the germline V gene, CDR1 is MDHEN and CDR2 is SYDVKM. With V trimmed by 5 bases and J by 5 bases, 2 bases remained unmatched. The CDR3 extends over 12 amino acids. The CDR3 loop is CASSQTGYGYTF. The CDR3 region has the DNA TGTGCCAGCAGTCAGACAGGGTATGGCTACACCTTC.

On this clone itself: The CDR3 ends on some other residue instead of the conserved phenylalanine or tryptophan, so this is likely a read error. The DNA is omitted, as the CDR3 cannot be located on it reliably, and the CDR3 follows TCRdb's listing. The chain uses TRBV4-2 and TRBJ1-1. From its first to its last residue, the CDR3 has 12 amino acids. Per the germline V gene, CDR1 is LGHNA and CDR2 is YNFKEQ. CDR3 amino acids: CASSQGGGVEHI.